This T cell receptor (beta chain) was identified during a study of blood T cell repertoires in COVID-19. Study background: Researchers got acute and convalescent COVID-19 samples from the United States, Italy and Spain. Sources were T cells, B-cell-depleted T cells, or PBMCs; the material itself was cDNA or gDNA.

V was cut by 3 bases and J by 4 bases, with 18 bases left in between. The length of the CDR3 is 16 residues. The germline V gene encodes CDR1 MGHRA and CDR2 YSYEKL. How the authors handled the data: Cell counts per sample came from amplifying reference gene primers. Method: immunoSEQ multiplex PCR; TCRdb's copy keeps in-frame clones and lacks some. V and J calls and clone size are as listed in that table; D and trimming were resolved from the DNA. Seen here are approximately 300,000 clones, 90% observed once, and the top ten hold about 2.4%. In terms of age and location, participants ranged from about 18 to 90 years and lived in about 25 US areas.

Sequenced material: PBMCs or T cells enriched from blood (not recorded which). The source is a man aged 60 to 75 who had recovered from COVID-19. The chain combines TRBV4-1 with TRBJ1-1, with D unclear. The CDR3 spells CASSQGASITSTEAFF. The CDR3 bases are TGCGCCAGCAGCCAGGGAGCAAGCATCACAAGCACTGAAGCTTTCTTT.